This T cell receptor beta chain was recovered during a study of blood T cell repertoires in COVID-19. Turning to the study itself: Spain, Italy and the United States supplied samples that represented acute and convalescent COVID-19. Sources were T cells, B-cell-depleted T cells, or PBMCs; the material itself was cDNA or gDNA.

This clone was counted a single time. Germline assignment: CDR1 KGHDR and CDR2 SFDVKD. The CDR3 contains 14 residues. V shed 0 bases, J shed 4 bases, and the junction held 1 base outside the gene matches. Original handling: Amplification of reference gene primers was used by the study to estimate nucleated cell counts. Some clones are missing from TCRdb's copy, which holds only in-frame ones; the method was immunoSEQ multiplex PCR. V, J and clone size are taken as reported in that table, and D and trimming were inferred from the DNA itself. The table lists some 93,000 clones, around nine tenths of them singletons.

The chain uses TRBV24-1 and TRBJ2-7; 8 bases are a match to TRBD1. Sample: peripheral blood. The receptor was isolated from a man aged 50 to 60 with acute or convalescent COVID-19. As DNA, the CDR3 is TGTGCCACCAGTGATTTGGACAGGGGTTACGAGCAGTACTTC. Amino acid sequence: CATSDLDRGYEQYF.